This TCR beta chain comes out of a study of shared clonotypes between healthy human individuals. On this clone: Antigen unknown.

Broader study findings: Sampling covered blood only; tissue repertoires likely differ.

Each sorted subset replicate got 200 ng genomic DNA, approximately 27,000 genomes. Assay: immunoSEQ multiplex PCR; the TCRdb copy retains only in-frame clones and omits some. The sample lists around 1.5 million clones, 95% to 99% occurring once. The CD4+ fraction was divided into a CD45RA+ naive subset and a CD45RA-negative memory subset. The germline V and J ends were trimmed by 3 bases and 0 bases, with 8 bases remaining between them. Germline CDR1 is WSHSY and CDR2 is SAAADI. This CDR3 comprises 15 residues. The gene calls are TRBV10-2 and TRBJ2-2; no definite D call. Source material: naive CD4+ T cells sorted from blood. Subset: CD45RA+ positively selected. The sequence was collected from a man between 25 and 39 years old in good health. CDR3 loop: CASSESASNTGELFF. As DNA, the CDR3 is TGCGCCAGCAGTGAATCGGCCTCGAACACCGGGGAGCTGTTTTTT.